These 28 T cell receptor beta chains originate from one sample sequenced in a study of T-cell reconstitution after alpha-beta-depleted transplantation in children. Preparing the TCRbeta library involved the use of unique molecular identifiers. TCRdb fed the PCR reads into MiXCR, producing one record per CDR3 protein. This sample has some 500,000 distinct CDR3 sequences, with 32% found just once. Sequenced material: PBMCs from the stem cell graft donor, taken from the stem cell graft. Receptor source: a human donor who donated a stem cell graft to a child with aplastic anemia.

V usage is TRBV14 and J usage is TRBJ1-1; the D gene is possibly TRBD1 (5 bases). CDR3 length: 16 residues. Trimming cost V 0 bases and J 3 bases, with 14 bases left between them. Looked up from germline, CDR1 is SGHDN and CDR2 is FVKESK. The DNA of the CDR3 is TGTGCCAGCAGCCAAGATCTGATCGGGGCAGACACTGAAGCTTTCTTT. Translation gives CASSQDLIGADTEAFF.

This clonotype has more than one count but fewer than ten. The rearrangement links TRBV11-2 to TRBJ2-1; the match to TRBD2 covers 9 bases. The junction had 5 bases not matched to a gene; V was cut back by 1 base and J by 7 bases. The germline gives CDR1 SGHAT, CDR2 FQNNGV. CDR3 length equals 15 residues. The CDR3 nucleotides read TGTGCCAGCAGCTTAGTCAGCGGGAGGATAAATGAGCAGTTCTTC. Protein product: CASSLVSGRINEQFF.

The sample holds a few counts of this clonotype. This chain joins TRBV9 and TRBJ2-1; TRBD2 aligns across 11 bases. The junction had 6 bases not matched to a gene; V was cut back by 4 bases and J by 6 bases. There are 15 residues in the CDR3. Germline V lookup: CDR1 SGDLS, CDR2 YYNGEE. This chain's CDR3 is CASSISGRAINEQFF. CDR3 DNA sequence: TGTGCCAGCAGCATTAGCGGGAGGGCCATCAATGAGCAGTTCTTC. Variable domain in full (rest from reference TRBV9 and TRBJ2-1): DSGVTQTPKHLITATGQRVTLRCSPRSGDLSVYWYQQSLDQGLQFLIQYYNGEERAKGNILERFSAQQFPDLHSELNLSSLELGDSALYFCASSISGRAINEQFFGPGTRLTVL.

The chain recombines TRBV20-1 with TRBJ2-7; tentative D call: TRBD1 (6 bases). This CDR3 comprises 14 residues. The germline V gene encodes CDR1 DFQATT and CDR2 SNEGSKA (reference sequence). The V and J ends lost 6 bases and 5 bases respectively, with 20 bases between them. The CDR3, as DNA: TGCAGTGCCGAGAGGGGGAACCCCACCGACGAGCAGTACTTC. Translated: CSAERGNPTDEQYF.

This clonotype was found a few times. The chain uses TRBV7-2 and TRBJ1-5, with TRBD1 as a possible D gene (6 bases). With 5 bases removed from V and 5 bases from J, the gap between germline ends came to 13 bases. The CDR3 covers 14 residues. In germline, CDR1 is SGHTA, CDR2 FQGNSA. This chain's CDR3 is CASSPDRTHQPQHF. The CDR3 DNA follows: TGTGCCAGCAGCCCTGACAGGACACATCAGCCCCAGCATTTT.

CDR3 in DNA: TGCGCCAGCAGCCAGAGGCGGGACTCTGGAAACACCATATATTTT. Protein sequence: CASSQRRDSGNTIYF. V is TRBV4-3 and J is TRBJ1-3; no clear D gene. V was shortened by 3 bases and J by 0 bases, with 9 bases between the two germline ends. Germline V lookup: CDR1 LGHNA, CDR2 YSLEER. The CDR3 is 15 residues long.

The table lists this clonotype with a few counts. The CDR3 spells CAWSAGDRGYYGYTF. CDR3 in DNA: TGTGCCTGGAGTGCCGGGGACAGGGGCTACTATGGCTACACCTTC. The J gene is TRBJ1-2, the V gene TRBV30; 10 nucleotides match TRBD1. CDR1 GTSNPN and CDR2 SVGIG come from the germline V gene (reference sequence). V was pared by 1 base and J by 3 bases, with 5 bases of the junction left unmatched. The CDR3 runs 15 residues.

The table lists this clonotype with a few counts. The rearrangement links TRBV20-1 to TRBJ1-1; D gene uncertain. Germline V CDR1 and CDR2: DFQATT, SNEGSKA (reference sequence). The CDR3 extends over 13 amino acids. Trimming removed 1 base at V and 3 bases at J, with 9 bases between. The DNA for the CDR3 is TGCAGTGCTAGAGGGCAGGTGGACACTGAAGCTTTCTTT. It translates to CSARGQVDTEAFF.

The chain couples TRBV6-2 or TRBV6-3 to TRBJ1-1; D call uncertain. CDR1 MNHEY and CDR2 SVGEGT come from the germline V gene. This CDR3 comprises 17 residues. Trimming pared 3 bases from V and 0 bases from J, leaving 17 bases between. The CDR3 sequence is CASSYSSRPYMNTEAFF. In DNA form, the CDR3 reads TGTGCCAGCAGTTATTCCTCTCGGCCCTACATGAACACTGAAGCTTTCTTT.

The chain combines TRBV6-2 or TRBV6-3 with TRBJ2-7; D might be TRBD1 (5 bases). V was pared by 8 bases and J by 3 bases, with 11 bases between. Germline values: CDR1 MNHEY, CDR2 SVGEGT. The CDR3 runs to 12 residues. CDR3 region: CASGAEVYEQYF. DNA of the CDR3: TGTGCCAGCGGGGCAGAAGTCTACGAGCAGTACTTC.

Here the CDR3 DNA reads TGTGCCAGCAGTAACGCAGGGGGCAATCAGCCCCAGCATTTT. Translation gives CASSNAGGNQPQHF. The chain combines TRBV6-2 or TRBV6-3 with TRBJ1-5; D perhaps matches TRBD1 (6 bases). CDR1 is MNHEY, CDR2 SVGEGT, per germline. Trimming cost V 5 bases and J 2 bases, with 10 bases left between them. The CDR3 length is 14 residues.

The chain uses TRBV20-1 and TRBJ2-7; TRBD2 agrees at 12 bases. With V trimmed by 5 bases and J by 3 bases, 8 bases remained unmatched. The CDR3 loop spans 15 amino acids. Germline CDR1 is DFQATT and CDR2 is SNEGSKA (reference sequence). The CDR3 region has the DNA TGCAGTGCTCCCCCTAGCGGGAGGGCCGGCTACGAGCAGTACTTC. It encodes CSAPPSGRAGYEQYF.

This clonotype came up once. The V gene is TRBV9, the J gene TRBJ1-1; D may be TRBD1 (5 bases). This CDR3 contains 19 residues. Per germline, CDR1 SGDLS and CDR2 YYNGEE. V lost 3 bases to trimming and J lost 0 bases, with 24 bases between them. The chain's CDR3 is CASSDASGTSVRMNTEAFF. The CDR3 DNA sequence: TGTGCCAGCAGCGACGCATCCGGGACGTCTGTCCGTATGAACACTGAAGCTTTCTTT.

The chain employs TRBV6-5 and TRBJ1-1; no definite D call. The CDR3 covers 13 residues. The V end lost 4 bases, the J end lost 4 bases, and 10 bases lay between the germline ends. CDR1 and CDR2 from the germline V gene are MNHEY and SVGAGI. In nucleotides, the CDR3 is TGTGCCAGCAGTTGGGTTGGCGGCACTGAAGCTTTCTTT. Protein: CASSWVGGTEAFF.

Only a few counts were recorded for this clonotype. The rearrangement uses TRBV7-8 and TRBJ2-7; TRBD1 agrees at 8 bases. CDR1 and CDR2 from the germline V gene are SGHVS and FQNEAQ. This CDR3 is built from 14 residues. V was pared by 5 bases and J by 4 bases, with 7 bases of the junction left unmatched. CDR3 sequence (DNA): TGTGCCAGCAGCCTCCAGGGGGCGGGATACGAGCAGTACGTC. Translation gives CASSLQGAGYEQYV.

This clonotype has a handful of counts. This chain joins TRBV25-1 and TRBJ2-7; D may be TRBD1 (6 bases). Trimming took 3 bases from V and 4 from J, leaving 16 bases between them. CDR1 and CDR2 (germline): MGHDK, SYGVNS. The CDR3 loop spans 15 amino acids. The CDR3: CASSDFSRGRYEQYF. The CDR3 region has the DNA TGTGCCAGCAGTGATTTTTCCAGGGGACGATACGAGCAGTACTTC.

This clonotype has more than one count but fewer than ten. This sequence joins TRBV18 and TRBJ2-1, with 7 bases aligning to TRBD1. Trimming took 4 bases from V and 10 from J; bases not matched to a gene: 7. The V gene's germline CDR1 is KGHSH and CDR2 LQKENI. This CDR3 region has 13 residues. The CDR3 sequence: CASSLKQGWEQFF. The CDR3 DNA is TGTGCCAGCTCACTCAAACAGGGGTGGGAGCAGTTCTTC.

CDR3 loop: CASSKGTSVYTQYF. CDR3 coding DNA: TGTGCCAGCAGTAAGGGGACTAGCGTGTATACGCAGTATTTT. This rearrangement joins TRBV28 to TRBJ2-3, with 10 bases lining up with TRBD2. Germline loops: CDR1 MDHEN, CDR2 SYDVKM. The junction had 6 bases not matched to a gene; V was cut back by 5 bases and J by 7 bases. The CDR3 consists of 14 residues.

This clonotype was observed a few times. The chain has TRBV20-1 and TRBJ2-5; TRBD2 agrees at 12 bases. The CDR3 spans 15 residues. Germline trimming cut 3 bases from V and 1 base from J; bases unmatched to any gene: 3. The germline gives CDR1 DFQATT, CDR2 SNEGSKA (reference sequence). CDR3 DNA: TGCAGTGCTAGCCTAGCGGGAGGGTTCCAAGAGACCCAGTACTTC. Its translation is CSASLAGGFQETQYF.

V and J are TRBV12-5 and TRBJ2-1; D perhaps matches TRBD1 (5 bases). V was shortened by 2 bases and J by 3 bases, with 5 bases between the two germline ends. The length of the CDR3 is 13 residues. Per germline, CDR1 LGHNT and CDR2 FRNRAP. The CDR3 DNA reads as TGTGCTAGTGGTTTGACAGGCTACAATGAGCAGTTCTTC. This sequence encodes CASGLTGYNEQFF.

The rearrangement links TRBV4-3 to TRBJ2-7; TRBD1 or TRBD2 may be the D gene (6 bases each). V shed 2 bases and J shed 9 bases, with 23 bases lying between them. This CDR3 has 16 residues. CDR1 is LGHNA and CDR2 is YSLEER in the germline V gene. CDR3: CASSQYSEGGYYAQYF. Here the CDR3 DNA reads TGCGCCAGCAGCCAATATTCGGAGGGGGGCTACTATGCGCAGTACTTC.

The J gene is TRBJ1-2, the V gene TRBV20-1; D not resolved. V was pared by 5 bases and J by 2 bases, with 9 bases between. This CDR3 has 12 amino acids. Germline-derived CDR1 and CDR2 are DFQATT and SNEGSKA (reference sequence). CDR3 in amino acids: CSAPDTNYGYTF. CDR3 coding DNA: TGCAGTGCTCCAGATACCAACTATGGCTACACCTTC.

The chain employs TRBV25-1 and TRBJ1-4, with D tentatively TRBD1 (5 bases). The germline V gene encodes CDR1 MGHDK and CDR2 SYGVNS. The CDR3 has 13 amino acids. V lost 8 bases, J lost 3 bases, and 10 bases lay in between. In nucleotides, the CDR3 is TGTGCCAGCGGGGCAGGTTCTAATGAAAAACTGTTTTTT. Its translation: CASGAGSNEKLFF.

This clonotype was counted a few times. The CDR3 sequence is CASSFEGSYNSPLHF. For the CDR3, the DNA is TGTGCCAGCAGCTTCGAGGGTTCCTATAATTCACCCCTCCACTTT. The rearrangement joins TRBV7-2 to TRBJ1-6; D is uncertain. V lost 3 bases, J lost 1 base, and 7 bases lay in between. CDR3 size: 15 residues. Germline CDR1 and CDR2: SGHTA and FQGNSA.

The chain joins TRBV6-2 or TRBV6-3 to TRBJ1-6; unclear D gene. The germline gives CDR1 MNHEY, CDR2 SVGEGT. The V gene lost 4 bases and the J gene lost 14 bases, with 18 bases spanning the gap. The CDR3 contains 14 residues. The CDR3 sequence is CASSFTIPGWTLHF. CDR3 in DNA: TGTGCCAGCAGTTTCACGATTCCGGGTTGGACCCTCCACTTT.

This clonotype was observed a handful of times. This chain links TRBV18 with TRBJ1-1, with D perhaps matching TRBD1 (5 bases). Between the trimmed V and J ends, which lost 3 bases and 0 bases, there was a span of 11 bases. Germline V gene lookup returns CDR1 KGHSH and CDR2 LQKENI. The CDR3 spans 15 residues. DNA of the CDR3: TGTGCCAGCTCACCCTTAGGGACGGTGAACACTGAAGCTTTCTTT. Protein product: CASSPLGTVNTEAFF.

This clonotype was picked up a small number of times. This chain links TRBV29-1 with TRBJ1-5, with D possibly matching TRBD1 (6 bases). The V end lost 1 base, the J end lost 7 bases, and 14 bases lay between the germline ends. The germline V gene encodes CDR1 SQVTM and CDR2 ANQGSEA. There are 14 residues in the CDR3. CDR3 region: CSVEVGGAGQPQHF. In nucleotides, the CDR3 is TGCAGCGTTGAAGTAGGGGGGGCCGGGCAGCCCCAGCATTTT.

This chain uses TRBV18 with TRBJ2-1; D call uncertain. The germline V gene has CDR1 KGHSH and CDR2 LQKENI. V lost 3 bases to trimming and J lost 4 bases, with 7 bases between them. The CDR3 has 13 amino acids. The DNA of the CDR3 is TGTGCCAGCTCACCGGACGGGTACAATGAGCAGTTCTTC. Protein product: CASSPDGYNEQFF.